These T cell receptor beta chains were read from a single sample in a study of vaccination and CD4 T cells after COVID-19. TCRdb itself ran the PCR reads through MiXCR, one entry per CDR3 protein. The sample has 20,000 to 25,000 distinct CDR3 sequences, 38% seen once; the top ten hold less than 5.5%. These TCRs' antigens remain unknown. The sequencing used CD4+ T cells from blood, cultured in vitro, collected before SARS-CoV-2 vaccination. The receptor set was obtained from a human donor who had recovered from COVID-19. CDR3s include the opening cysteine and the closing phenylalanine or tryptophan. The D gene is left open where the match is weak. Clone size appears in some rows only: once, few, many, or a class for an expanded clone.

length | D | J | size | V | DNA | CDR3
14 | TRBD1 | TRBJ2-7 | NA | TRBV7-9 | TGTGCCAGCAGCGCCGACAGGGGGCTATACGAGCAGTACTTC | CASSADRGLYEQYF
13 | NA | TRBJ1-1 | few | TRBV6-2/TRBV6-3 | TGTGCCAGCCGGTGGGAGGGAAACACTGAAGCTTTCTTT | CASRWEGNTEAFF
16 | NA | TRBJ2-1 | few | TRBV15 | TGTGCCACCAGCAGAGATACGGACAGCACTTACAATGAGCAGTTCTTC | CATSRDTDSTYNEQFF
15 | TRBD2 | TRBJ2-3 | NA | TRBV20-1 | TGCAGTGCTAGGGGGCCTAGCGGTAGTACAGATACGCAGTATTTT | CSARGPSGSTDTQYF
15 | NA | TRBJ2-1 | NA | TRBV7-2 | TGTGCCAGCAGCTTAGGGTCGACAGCTCAAACGGAGCAGTTCTTC | CASSLGSTAQTEQFF
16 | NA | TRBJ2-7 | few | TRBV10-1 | TGCGCCAGCAGTGTAAGCCAGAATACACCCACCTACGAGCAGTACTTC | CASSVSQNTPTYEQYF
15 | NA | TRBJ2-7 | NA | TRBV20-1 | TGCAGTGCTAGAGATGGTAGAGGAGCTCATCGCGAGCAGTACTTC | CSARDGRGAHREQYF
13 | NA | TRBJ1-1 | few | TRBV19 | TGTGCCAGTAGTATTCAGACACGGACTGAAGCTTTCTTT | CASSIQTRTEAFF
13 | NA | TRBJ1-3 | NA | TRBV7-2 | TGTGCCAGCAGCCCCAGCTCTGGAAACACCATATATTTT | CASSPSSGNTIYF
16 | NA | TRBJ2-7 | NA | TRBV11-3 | TGTGCCAGCAGCTTAGGCCCTCGGGGGCTTAACTACGAGCAGTACTTC | CASSLGPRGLNYEQYF
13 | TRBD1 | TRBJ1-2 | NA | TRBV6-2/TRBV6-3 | TGTGCCAGCAGTTACTACAGGGGTGGTGGCTACACCTTC | CASSYYRGGGYTF
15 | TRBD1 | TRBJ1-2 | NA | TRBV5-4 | TGTGCCAGCAGCGACGGGGTCAACAGGGGATTGGGCTACACCTTC | CASSDGVNRGLGYTF
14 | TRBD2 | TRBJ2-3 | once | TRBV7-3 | TGTGCCGGCAGCCCGGGGGGAAGCACAGATACGCAGTATTTT | CAGSPGGSTDTQYF
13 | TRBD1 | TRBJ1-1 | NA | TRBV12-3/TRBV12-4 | TGTGCCAGCAGCGACGACAGGGATACTGAAGCTTTCTTT | CASSDDRDTEAFF
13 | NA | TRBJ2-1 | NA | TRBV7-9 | TGTGCCAGCAGCCCATGGACCTACAATGAGCAGTTCTTC | CASSPWTYNEQFF
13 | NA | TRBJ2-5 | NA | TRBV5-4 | TGTGCCAGCAGCCCGAATAGGGCAGAGACCCAGTACTTC | CASSPNRAETQYF
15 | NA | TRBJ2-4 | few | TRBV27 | TGTGCCAGCAGTTCTACTGGTATTGCCAAAAACATTCAGTACTTC | CASSSTGIAKNIQYF
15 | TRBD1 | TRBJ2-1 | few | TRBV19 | TGTGCCAGTAGCCCGGACAGGGGTTCCTACAATGAGCAGTTCTTC | CASSPDRGSYNEQFF
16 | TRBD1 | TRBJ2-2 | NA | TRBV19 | TGTGCCAGCGAAACGACAGGGGCCCCGTGGTCCGGGGAGCTGTTTTTT | CASETTGAPWSGELFF
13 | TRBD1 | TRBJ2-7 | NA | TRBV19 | TGTGCCAGTAGTGAAGGACAGGCCGGGGAGCAGTACTTC | CASSEGQAGEQYF
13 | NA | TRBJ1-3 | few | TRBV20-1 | TGCAGTGCGCTACAGGACTCTGGAAACACCATATATTTT | CSALQDSGNTIYF
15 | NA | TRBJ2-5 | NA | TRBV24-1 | TGTGCCACCAGTGATACATCAGGGGATCAAGAGACCCAGTACTTC | CATSDTSGDQETQYF
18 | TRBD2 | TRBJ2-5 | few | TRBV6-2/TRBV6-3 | TGTGCCAGCAGTTACGGAGCCCCAAGCGGGAACCCCCAAGAGACCCAGTACTTC | CASSYGAPSGNPQETQYF
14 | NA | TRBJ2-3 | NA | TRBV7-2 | TGTGCCAGCAGCCGGAAACGGGAGTCGGATACGCAGTATTTT | CASSRKRESDTQYF
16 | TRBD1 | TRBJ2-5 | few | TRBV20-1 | TGCAGTGCTAGAGATCAGGGGCAGGGGGTTGGAGAGACCCAGTACTTC | CSARDQGQGVGETQYF
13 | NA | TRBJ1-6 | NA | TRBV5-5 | TGTGCCAGCAGTCGAACGACAGTCTCACCCCTCCACTTT | CASSRTTVSPLHF
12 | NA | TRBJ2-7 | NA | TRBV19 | TGTGCCAGTAGTCCAGGATCCTACGAGCAGTACTTC | CASSPGSYEQYF
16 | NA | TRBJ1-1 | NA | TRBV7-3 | TGTGCCAGCAGCCCTACCTTTGGGGGAATGAACACTGAAGCTTTCTTT | CASSPTFGGMNTEAFF
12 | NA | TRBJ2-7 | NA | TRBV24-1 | TGTGCCACCAGTGATTTGGGGTACGAGCAGTACTTC | CATSDLGYEQYF
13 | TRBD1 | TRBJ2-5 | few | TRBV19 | TGTGCCACCAGGGACAGGGGGCGGGAGACCCAGTACTTC | CATRDRGRETQYF
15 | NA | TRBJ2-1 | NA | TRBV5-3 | TGTGCCAGCAGCGGTGACTGGAGCTCCTACAATGAGCAGTTCTTC | CASSGDWSSYNEQFF
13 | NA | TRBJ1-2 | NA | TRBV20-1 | TGCAGTGCTCCTCCCCCAGGGCAGCGCCTCTTCACCTTC | CSAPPPGQRLFTF
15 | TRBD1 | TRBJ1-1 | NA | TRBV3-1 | TGTGCCAGCAGCCCTTCCGGGACAGGGATAGATGAAGCTTTCTTT | CASSPSGTGIDEAFF
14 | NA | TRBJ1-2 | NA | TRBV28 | TGTGCCAGCAGTCTGCAGGGGAGCAACTATGGCTACACCTTC | CASSLQGSNYGYTF
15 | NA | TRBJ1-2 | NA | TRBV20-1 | TGCAGTGCTAGAGATAAAGGGGATTACGACTATGGCTACACCTTC | CSARDKGDYDYGYTF
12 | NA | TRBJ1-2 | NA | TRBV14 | TGTGCCAGCAGCCAGGCTGGGTATGGCTACACCTTC | CASSQAGYGYTF
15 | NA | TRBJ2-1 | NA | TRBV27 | TGTGCCAGCAGTCAATATGTGGGACTGAACAATGAGCAGTTCTTC | CASSQYVGLNNEQFF
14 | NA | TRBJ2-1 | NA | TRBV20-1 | TGCAGTGCTAGATCCCAGAGCTCCTACAATGAGCAGTTCTTC | CSARSQSSYNEQFF